This entry lists 26 T cell receptor beta chains sequenced from one sample in a study of blood T cell repertoires in COVID-19. The repertoire was sequenced with immunoSEQ multiplex PCR; TCRdb's copy has only in-frame clones and lacks some. The sample has 220,000 or so clones; roughly 90% are singletons. Input material: peripheral blood. These receptors were taken from a man in his fifties or sixties with COVID-19, enrolled during active disease.

This rearrangement joins TRBV7-9 to TRBJ1-2, with unresolved D. Trimming removed 5 bases from V and 8 bases from J, with 9 bases in between. CDR1 is SEHNR and CDR2 is FQNEAQ in the germline V gene (reference sequence). CDR3 length: 11 residues. Here the CDR3 DNA reads TGTGCCAGCAGCCCTCAGTGGGGCTACACCTTC. This translates into CASSPQWGYTF.

The chain joins TRBV10-3 to TRBJ2-2; TRBD1 matches at 11 bases. The CDR3 is made up of 18 amino acids. The germline V gene encodes CDR1 ENHRY and CDR2 SYGVKD. V dropped 3 bases and J dropped 5; count of bases not matched to a gene: 11. CDR3 protein: CAISESLDRGLRTGELFF. The CDR3 nucleotides read TGTGCCATCAGTGAATCGTTGGACAGGGGGCTTCGAACCGGGGAGCTGTTTTTT.

The V gene is TRBV6-6, the J gene TRBJ2-3; 10 bases match TRBD2. CDR3 length: 15 amino acids. Germline V CDR1 and CDR2: MNHNY, SVGAGI (reference sequence). Trimming cost V 7 bases and J 5 bases; bases outside gene matches: 9. In nucleotides, the CDR3 is TGTGCCAGCACCGCTTTAGCGGGAGGTGTAGATACGCAGTATTTT. Amino acids: CASTALAGGVDTQYF.

The chain couples TRBV7-2 to TRBJ2-1, with 10 bases fitting TRBD2. CDR1 is SGHTA and CDR2 is FQGNSA in the germline V gene. V lost 3 bases, J lost 7 bases, and 6 bases stayed unmatched. CDR3 length: 15 amino acids. The CDR3 DNA follows: TGTGCCAGCAGCTTGAGTAGCGGGGGGAGAAATGAGCAGTTCTTC. Amino acid sequence: CASSLSSGGRNEQFF.

The genes are TRBV24-1 and TRBJ2-2; weak D call: TRBD1 (5 bases). Germline values: CDR1 KGHDR, CDR2 SFDVKD. V gave up 4 bases and J gave up 0 bases, with 14 bases separating them. The length of the CDR3 is 17 residues. Written as DNA, the CDR3 is TGTGCCACCAGTGAATCTTTTAGCAGGGCGAACACCGGGGAGCTGTTTTTT. As protein: CATSESFSRANTGELFF.

This clone was detected only once. V and J are TRBV28 and TRBJ2-7; TRBD2 matches at 12 bases. The CDR3 is 15 amino acids. Trimming cost V 5 bases and J 2 bases; bases outside gene matches: 4. Germline V lookup: CDR1 MDHEN, CDR2 SYDVKM. The DNA for the CDR3 is TGTGCCAGCAGTACCAGGACTAGCGGGACCTACGAGCAGTACTTC. It translates to CASSTRTSGTYEQYF.

The chain couples TRBV2 to TRBJ1-1; unclear D gene. Between the trimmed V and J ends, which lost 7 bases and 6 bases, there was a span of 18 bases. The CDR3 extends over 14 amino acids. The germline V gene encodes CDR1 SNHLY and CDR2 FYNNEI. The CDR3 coding sequence is TGTGCCAGCAAGGAGTACCATACGTCCCCTGAAGCTTTCTTT. Translation: CASKEYHTSPEAFF.

The V and J genes are TRBV11-3 and TRBJ2-3; TRBD2 agrees at 10 bases. V gave up 1 base and J gave up 3 bases; unmatched junction bases: 4. Germline values: CDR1 SGHNT, CDR2 YENEEA. The CDR3 has 16 residues. CDR3 sequence: CASSLAPSGRTDTQYF. The CDR3 DNA reads as TGTGCCAGCAGCTTAGCCCCTAGCGGGAGAACAGATACGCAGTATTTT.

The rearrangement uses TRBV18 and TRBJ2-2; TRBD2 matches at 9 bases. With V trimmed by 3 bases and J by 4 bases, 6 bases remained unmatched. This CDR3 spans 16 amino acids. Looked up from germline, CDR1 is KGHSH and CDR2 is LQKENI. The CDR3 region is CASSPSGTSSTGELFF. CDR3 bases: TGTGCCAGCTCACCCTCCGGGACTAGCAGCACCGGGGAGCTGTTTTTT.

The V gene is TRBV7-9, the J gene TRBJ1-3, with 9 bases aligning to TRBD1. The trim removed 6 bases at V and 2 bases at J, leaving 8 bases unmatched. The CDR3 covers 16 residues. Germline V gene data show CDR1 as SEHNR and CDR2 as FQNEAQ (reference sequence). This CDR3 reads CASRITGDRAGNTIYF. CDR3 bases: TGTGCCAGCAGAATTACGGGGGACAGGGCTGGAAACACCATATATTTT.

The chain employs TRBV6-2 or TRBV6-3 and TRBJ1-2, with D possibly matching TRBD1 (6 bases). Looked up from germline, CDR1 is MNHEY and CDR2 is SVGEGT. The CDR3 has 13 amino acids. The V end was cut by 5 bases, the J end by 7 bases, with 14 bases between. The CDR3 nucleotides read TGTGCCAGCAGTGGCCAGGGGATGAGTGGCTACACCTTC. It specifies CASSGQGMSGYTF.

The chain has TRBV7-2 and TRBJ2-2; maybe TRBD2 (5 bases). Deletions cut 5 bases from V and 4 bases from J, with 8 bases between. CDR3 length: 13 residues. Germline-derived CDR1 and CDR2 are SGHTA and FQGNSA. CDR3 coding DNA: TGTGCCAGCAGCCGCAGCGGCACCGGGGAGCTGTTTTTT. The encoded protein is CASSRSGTGELFF.

The CDR3 sequence: CASSIAYRQGGPEAFF. The CDR3 DNA follows: TGTGCCAGTAGTATAGCTTATAGGCAGGGCGGCCCTGAAGCTTTCTTT. The chain combines TRBV19 with TRBJ1-1, with a weak D call TRBD1 (5 bases). This CDR3 contains 16 residues. Germline assignment: CDR1 LNHDA and CDR2 SQIVND (reference sequence). V lost 1 base to trimming and J lost 6 bases, with 18 bases between them.

The chain joins TRBV28 to TRBJ1-4; no clear D gene. This CDR3 has 14 amino acids. V was pared by 3 bases and J by 7 bases, with 12 bases between. Germline CDR1 and CDR2: MDHEN and SYDVKM. The CDR3 sequence: CASSLRWVGEKLFF. The CDR3 DNA sequence: TGTGCCAGCAGTTTGCGGTGGGTGGGTGAAAAACTGTTTTTT.

As DNA, the CDR3 is TGTGCCAGCAGTTACTCGAGGAACACTGAAGCTTTCTTT. Protein: CASSYSRNTEAFF. This chain uses TRBV6-5 with TRBJ1-1; D not resolved. With 0 bases removed from V and 1 base from J, the gap between germline ends came to 3 bases. The CDR3 is 13 amino acids. Germline V gene sequence: CDR1 MNHEY, CDR2 SVGAGI.

In this sample, this clone turned up a few times. The J gene is TRBJ2-1, the V gene TRBV7-3; weak D call: TRBD2 (5 bases). The germline V gene encodes CDR1 SGHTA and CDR2 FQGTGA. The germline V and J ends were trimmed by 8 bases and 7 bases, with 18 bases remaining between them. CDR3 size: 14 residues. CDR3 DNA: TGTGCCAGCCACCAGGTTAAGGGAGTGAATGAGCAGTTCTTC. Protein sequence: CASHQVKGVNEQFF.

The gene calls are TRBV28 and TRBJ1-3; tentatively, D is TRBD1 (5 bases). Germline V gives CDR1 MDHEN, CDR2 SYDVKM. V gave up 2 bases and J gave up 4 bases, with 6 bases separating them. CDR3 length: 13 residues. The CDR3 DNA reads as TGTGCCAGCAGTTTAGCAGGGGGAAACACCATATATTTT. Amino acid sequence: CASSLAGGNTIYF.

The chain uses TRBV5-5 and TRBJ2-2; possible D gene TRBD1, 6 bases. This CDR3 comprises 15 residues. Germline-derived CDR1 and CDR2 are SGHKS and YYEKEE (reference sequence). Trimming cost V 4 bases and J 4 bases, with 14 bases left between them. The CDR3 coding sequence is TGTGCCAGCAGCCCCCTGGGGGCGGTCACCGGGGAGCTGTTTTTT. This gives the protein CASSPLGAVTGELFF.

Of note for this clone: Other DNA sequences in this sample translate to the same CDR3. The V and J genes are TRBV19 and TRBJ2-7; 11 nucleotides line up with TRBD2. The V gene's germline CDR1 is LNHDA and CDR2 SQIVND (reference sequence). J was trimmed by 3 bases and V by 3 bases; bases with no gene match: 4. The CDR3 length is 15 residues. The CDR3 here is CASSIRTSGSYEQYF. The CDR3 DNA reads as TGTGCCAGTAGTATCCGAACTAGCGGGAGCTACGAGCAGTACTTC.

There are a few counts of this clone. The chain recombines TRBV30 with TRBJ2-7; 9 bases line up with TRBD1. Germline CDR1 GTSNPN, CDR2 SVGIG (reference sequence). The CDR3 is 14 amino acids. V trimming: 5 bases; J trimming: 6 bases; junction bases outside the gene matches: 11. CDR3 sequence: CAWRTGGGRFEQYF. DNA for the CDR3: TGTGCCTGGCGAACAGGGGGCGGACGGTTCGAGCAGTACTTC.

The chain carries TRBV9 and TRBJ1-2, with 11 positions matching TRBD1. The V segment lost 5 bases and the J segment 7 bases; nucleotides outside the gene matches: 4. Per the germline V gene, CDR1 is SGDLS and CDR2 is YYNGEE. The CDR3 length is 13 residues. In DNA, the CDR3 is TGTGCCAGCAGGTACGGGACAGGGGGTGGCTACACCTTC. Its translation: CASRYGTGGGYTF.

J is TRBJ2-5 and V is TRBV7-2, with 9 bases fitting TRBD1. V gave up 4 bases and J gave up 3 bases; unmatched junction bases: 0. CDR1 is SGHTA, CDR2 FQGNSA, per germline. The CDR3 is 13 residues long. CDR3 DNA: TGTGCCAGCAGCTGGGACAGGGAAGAGACCCAGTACTTC. This encodes CASSWDREETQYF.

The chain is built from TRBV19 and TRBJ1-3; possibly TRBD1 for D (5 bases). The CDR3 loop spans 13 amino acids. The germline CDR1 and CDR2 sequences are LNHDA and SQIVND (reference sequence). Trimming pared 4 bases from V and 4 bases from J, leaving 8 bases between. Written as DNA, the CDR3 is TGTGCCAGTAGTACGACAGCGGGAAACACCATATATTTT. Translation: CASSTTAGNTIYF.

This clone was observed once. The chain is built from TRBV29-1 and TRBJ2-1; no clear D gene. The ends were cut back, 4 bases at V and 7 bases at J, with 17 bases in the middle. There are 14 residues in the CDR3. In germline, CDR1 is SQVTM, CDR2 ANQGSEA. Here the CDR3 DNA reads TGCAGCGTTGTTGGCATCGACACAATTAATGAGCAGTTCTTC. Protein product: CSVVGIDTINEQFF.

The gene calls are TRBV5-1 and TRBJ1-1; 9 bases align to TRBD1. The CDR3 contains 14 residues. V lost 2 bases to trimming and J lost 6 bases; unmatched junction nucleotides: 5. In germline, CDR1 is SGHRS, CDR2 YFSETQ. CDR3 in DNA: TGCGCCAGCAGCTTACAGGGACAGGGCGCTGAAGCTTTCTTT. Its translation is CASSLQGQGAEAFF.

The V call is TRBV28, the J call TRBJ2-1; D is unresolved. The germline V gene has CDR1 MDHEN and CDR2 SYDVKM. The CDR3 totals 12 residues. V lost 5 bases and J 7 bases, leaving 9 bases between the germline ends. The CDR3 here is CASSATPNEQFF. CDR3 DNA sequence: TGTGCCAGCAGTGCCACACCTAATGAGCAGTTCTTC.